A single sample gave rise to the 8 T cell receptor beta chains below, sequenced in a study of T cells after posttransplantation cyclophosphamide. Profiled with immunoSEQ multiplex PCR; TCRdb holds only in-frame clones, not every one. This repertoire holds 41,000 or so clones, and none appear only once. Sequencing was carried out using PBMCs. The origin of the receptors is a man aged 30 to 45 in good health and a related stem cell transplant donor.

This clone was recorded at least ten times. The chain joins TRBV28 to TRBJ2-7; D is ambiguous. V was cut by 3 bases and J by 7 bases, with 13 bases left in between. Germline lookup yields CDR1 MDHEN and CDR2 SYDVKM. The CDR3 runs 13 residues. The CDR3 DNA reads TGTGCCAGCAGTTTGAGTAGGGTGCAAGAGCAGTACTTC. Amino acid sequence: CASSLSRVQEQYF.

This clone was seen many times. V gene TRBV5-4 combines with J gene TRBJ1-4, with TRBD1 matching over 7 bases. CDR3 length equals 14 residues. Germline values: CDR1 SGHNT, CDR2 YYREEE (reference sequence). V was clipped by 0 bases and J by 12 bases; unmatched bases: 8. This CDR3 is CASSLDKSTGELFF. CDR3 sequence (DNA): TGTGCCAGCAGCTTGGATAAGAGCACAGGGGAACTGTTTTTT.

Only a few counts were recorded for this clone. CDR3 nucleotide sequence: TGTGCCAGCAGTGGATTAGGACAGGCAGGCTACACCTTC. Its translation is CASSGLGQAGYTF. The chain employs TRBV25-1 and TRBJ1-2, with 7 positions matching TRBD1. Germline V lookup: CDR1 MGHDK, CDR2 SYGVNS. The J segment lost 8 bases and the V segment lost 4 bases, leaving 7 bases of the junction unmatched. CDR3 length: 13 residues.

At least ten counts were recorded for this clone. The chain carries TRBV19 and TRBJ1-6; a weak D match, TRBD1 (5 bases). Germline assignment: CDR1 LNHDA and CDR2 SQIVND (reference sequence). This CDR3 is 14 amino acids long. The V and J ends lost 7 bases and 6 bases respectively, with 13 bases between them. CDR3 loop: CASTAVGGNSPLHF. DNA of the CDR3: TGTGCCAGTACCGCCGTGGGGGGTAATTCACCCCTCCACTTT.

This clone occurred many times. This chain joins TRBV2 and TRBJ1-3; D remains ambiguous. Germline V gene sequence: CDR1 SNHLY, CDR2 FYNNEI. The V gene lost 0 bases and the J gene lost 0 bases, with 9 bases spanning the gap. The CDR3 contains 16 residues. CDR3 nucleotides: TGTGCCAGCAGTGAAGCAGGTGAATCCTCTGGAAACACCATATATTTT. It translates to CASSEAGESSGNTIYF.

This clone was picked up many times. The V and J genes are TRBV19 and TRBJ1-1; D is undetermined. This CDR3 has 16 amino acids. CDR1 and CDR2 (germline): LNHDA, SQIVND (reference sequence). Trimming took off 0 bases at V and 3 bases at J, with 14 bases between the two ends. CDR3 in DNA: TGTGCCAGTAGTATAGAGGCCCCTCATAAGGACACTGAAGCTTTCTTT. Encoded protein: CASSIEAPHKDTEAFF.

This clone has only a few counts. The V call is TRBV14, the J call TRBJ2-7; D is ambiguous. The CDR3 length is 16 residues. Germline V gene lookup returns CDR1 SGHDN and CDR2 FVKESK. Trimming left V 1 base short and J 2 bases short, with 15 bases between. CDR3 sequence (DNA): TGTGCCAGCAGCCAAGCCCTGAGTGGCCGGGCCTACGAGCAGTACTTC. Its protein is CASSQALSGRAYEQYF. Filled out from reference TRBV14 and TRBJ2-7, the complete variable domain reads EAGVTQFPSHSVIEKGQTVTLRCDPISGHDNLYWYRRVMGKEIKFLLHFVKESKQDESGMPNNRFLAERTGGTYSTLKVQPAELEDSGVYFCASSQALSGRAYEQYFGPGTRLTVT.

In this sample, this clone turned up many times. The chain recombines TRBV6-5 with TRBJ1-6; 7 bases match TRBD1. The CDR3 consists of 14 residues. Trimming at V came to 7 bases and at J to 7 bases, leaving 7 bases not matched to a gene. Germline V gene sequence: CDR1 MNHEY, CDR2 SVGAGI. The CDR3 loop reads CASTWGQLNSPLHF. The CDR3 DNA reads as TGTGCCAGCACCTGGGGACAGCTGAATTCACCCCTCCACTTT.